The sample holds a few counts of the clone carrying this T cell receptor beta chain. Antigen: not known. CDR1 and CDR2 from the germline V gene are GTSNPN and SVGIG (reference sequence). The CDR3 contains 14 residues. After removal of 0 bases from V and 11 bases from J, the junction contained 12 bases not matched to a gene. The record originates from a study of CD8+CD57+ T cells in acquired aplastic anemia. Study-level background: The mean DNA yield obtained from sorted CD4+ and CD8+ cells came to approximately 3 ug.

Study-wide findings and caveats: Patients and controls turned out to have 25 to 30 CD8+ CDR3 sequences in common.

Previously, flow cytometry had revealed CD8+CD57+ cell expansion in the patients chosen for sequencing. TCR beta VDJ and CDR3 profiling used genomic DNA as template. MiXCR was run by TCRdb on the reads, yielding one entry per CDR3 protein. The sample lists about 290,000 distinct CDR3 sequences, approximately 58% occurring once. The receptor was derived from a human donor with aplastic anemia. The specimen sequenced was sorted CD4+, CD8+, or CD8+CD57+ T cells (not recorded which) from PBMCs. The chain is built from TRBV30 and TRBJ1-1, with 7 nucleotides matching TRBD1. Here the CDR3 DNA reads TGTGCCTGGAGTGTACCCAGAGAAGGGGGCGCGGCTTTCTTT. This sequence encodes CAWSVPREGGAAFF.